Following are 14 T cell receptor beta chains from one sample sequenced in a study of cytomegalovirus exposure and HLA in healthy donors. TCRdb's table, derived via immunoSEQ multiplex PCR, lists solely in-frame clones and lacks some. The sample has roughly 310,000 clones, around 90% seen once. Input material: PBMCs. The receptors originated from a man aged 25-45 years in good health and CMV-seronegative.

V gene TRBV7-6 combines with J gene TRBJ1-4; tentative D call: TRBD1 (6 bases). Trimming cost V 5 bases and J 8 bases, with 18 bases left between them. Germline V gives CDR1 SGHVS, CDR2 FNYEAQ. This CDR3 region has 15 residues. The CDR3 reads CASSQSGGQREKLFF. The CDR3 nucleotides are TGTGCCAGCAGCCAAAGCGGGGGGCAGAGGGAAAAACTGTTTTTT.

The rearrangement joins TRBV6-1 to TRBJ1-6; a possible D gene is TRBD1 (5 bases). Between the trimmed V and J ends, which lost 2 bases and 5 bases, there was a span of 10 bases. The CDR3 consists of 15 residues. The germline V gene encodes CDR1 MNHNS and CDR2 SASEGT. The DNA for the CDR3 is TGTGCCAGCAGTGAATCTGGGGCGAATAATTCACCCCTCCACTTT. Translation: CASSESGANNSPLHF.

The V gene is TRBV10-3, the J gene TRBJ1-1, with D unclear. The germline V and J ends were trimmed by 3 bases and 2 bases, with 16 bases remaining between them. Per germline, CDR1 ENHRY and CDR2 SYGVKD. CDR3 length: 16 residues. CDR3 coding DNA: TGTGCCATCAGTGATTCGTCGTATAAAACTAACACTGAAGCTTTCTTT. Its translation is CAISDSSYKTNTEAFF.

This clone has a single count. The chain uses TRBV4-3 and TRBJ2-2; D not certain. Germline V gene lookup returns CDR1 LGHNA and CDR2 YSLEER. Between the trimmed V and J ends, which lost 5 bases and 6 bases, there was a span of 10 bases. The CDR3 has 13 residues. CDR3 coding DNA: TGCGCCAGCAGCTCACGCAGGTCCGGGGAGCTGTTTTTT. This encodes CASSSRRSGELFF.

This chain joins TRBV2 and TRBJ2-7, with 9 bases fitting TRBD1. Germline lookup yields CDR1 SNHLY and CDR2 FYNNEI. This CDR3 region has 15 residues. The V gene end was trimmed by 6 bases and the J gene end by 1 base; junction bases not matched to a gene: 7. Here the CDR3 reads CASREDRGESYEQYF. Written as DNA, the CDR3 is TGTGCCAGCAGAGAGGACAGGGGTGAGTCCTACGAGCAGTACTTC.

The chain combines TRBV7-2 with TRBJ1-4, with 7 positions matching TRBD1. Germline V gene data show CDR1 as SGHTA and CDR2 as FQGNSA. The CDR3 loop spans 15 amino acids. J gave up 8 bases and V 5 bases, and 11 bases lay outside the gene matches. The CDR3 nucleotides are TGTGCCAGCAGCCCCAGGGGGGCCGGGGGAGAAAAACTGTTTTTT. It encodes CASSPRGAGGEKLFF.

The CDR3 nucleotides read TGCGCCAGCAGCTTGGAGAGTGCAAGCACTGAAGCTTTCTTT. This gives the protein CASSLESASTEAFF. The chain combines TRBV5-1 with TRBJ1-1; D is ambiguous. Germline CDR1 SGHRS, CDR2 YFSETQ. V was cut by 0 bases and J by 4 bases, with 10 bases left in between. This CDR3 region has 14 residues.

The chain is built from TRBV14 and TRBJ2-1; D perhaps matches TRBD2 (6 bases). CDR3 length: 17 amino acids. The V end lost 2 bases, the J end lost 7 bases, and 21 bases lay between the germline ends. Germline V gives CDR1 SGHDN, CDR2 FVKESK. The CDR3 DNA reads as TGTGCCAGCAGCCAAACTAACCTTGGACCTGGAGGGAATGAGCAGTTCTTC. This encodes CASSQTNLGPGGNEQFF. The entire variable domain, with the rest obtained from reference TRBV14 and TRBJ2-1, is as follows: EAGVTQFPSHSVIEKGQTVTLRCDPISGHDNLYWYRRVMGKEIKFLLHFVKESKQDESGMPNNRFLAERTGGTYSTLKVQPAELEDSGVYFCASSQTNLGPGGNEQFFGPGTRLTVL.

The gene calls are TRBV10-1 and TRBJ2-1, with 11 bases fitting TRBD2. This CDR3 contains 16 residues. V lost 2 bases, J lost 3 bases, and 3 bases stayed unmatched. Germline V gene sequence: CDR1 WNHNN, CDR2 SYGVQD (reference sequence). The CDR3 sequence is CASSEQTSGIYNEQFF. The DNA of the CDR3 is TGCGCCAGCAGTGAGCAGACTAGCGGGATCTACAATGAGCAGTTCTTC.

This chain connects TRBV5-1 to TRBJ2-7; 7 bases are shared with TRBD1. The trim removed 0 bases at V and 5 bases at J, leaving 5 bases unmatched. CDR3 length: 14 amino acids. Germline V gene lookup returns CDR1 SGHRS and CDR2 YFSETQ. This CDR3 is CASSLGRGINEQYF. CDR3 nucleotides: TGCGCCAGCAGCTTGGGCAGGGGGATCAACGAGCAGTACTTC.

This rearrangement joins TRBV6-5 to TRBJ1-1, with unresolved D. This CDR3 spans 15 amino acids. V shed 0 bases and J shed 4 bases, with 12 bases lying between them. CDR1 is MNHEY and CDR2 is SVGAGI in the germline V gene. The CDR3 DNA is TGTGCCAGCAGTTACTCGTTGTCTCCCGGCACTGAAGCTTTCTTT. Translated, it gives CASSYSLSPGTEAFF.

The CDR3 nucleotides are TGTGCCAGCAGTGACAGGATTGGAGCTTTCTTT. Protein: CASSDRIGAFF. This chain links TRBV6-1 with TRBJ1-1, with D hard to call. V lost 3 bases, J lost 10 bases, and 9 bases lay in between. The germline CDR1 and CDR2 sequences are MNHNS and SASEGT. The CDR3 sequence is 11 residues long.

CDR3: CASSFSNRVPEQYF. CDR3 bases: TGTGCCAGCAGCTTTTCCAACAGGGTACCCGAGCAGTACTTC. This chain uses TRBV7-6 with TRBJ2-7; D is possibly TRBD1 (6 bases). The CDR3 is made up of 14 amino acids. V was trimmed by 3 bases and J by 6 bases, leaving 15 bases between them. Germline-derived CDR1 and CDR2 are SGHVS and FNYEAQ.

This clone has only one observation. The chain carries TRBV19 and TRBJ1-5; D is unclear. The CDR3 sequence is 16 residues long. With 3 bases removed from V and 0 bases from J, the gap between germline ends came to 12 bases. Germline assignment: CDR1 LNHDA and CDR2 SQIVND (reference sequence). The CDR3 region is CASSISAVYSNQPQHF. The DNA for the CDR3 is TGTGCCAGTAGTATTTCGGCGGTATATAGCAATCAGCCCCAGCATTTT.